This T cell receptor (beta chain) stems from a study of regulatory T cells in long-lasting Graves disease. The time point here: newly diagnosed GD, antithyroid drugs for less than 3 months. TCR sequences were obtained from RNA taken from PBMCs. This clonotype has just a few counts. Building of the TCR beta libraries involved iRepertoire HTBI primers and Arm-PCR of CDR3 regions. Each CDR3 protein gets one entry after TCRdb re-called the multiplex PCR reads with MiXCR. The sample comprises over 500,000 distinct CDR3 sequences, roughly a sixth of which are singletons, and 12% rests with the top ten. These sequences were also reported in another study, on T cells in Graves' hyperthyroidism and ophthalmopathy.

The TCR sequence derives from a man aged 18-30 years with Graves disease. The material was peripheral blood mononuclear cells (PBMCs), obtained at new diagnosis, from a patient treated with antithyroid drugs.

CDR3 in amino acids: CASRDTGGYGYTF. The DNA of the CDR3 is TGTGCCAGCAGAGATACAGGGGGCTATGGCTACACCTTC. The V gene is TRBV6-1, the J gene TRBJ1-2; TRBD1 agrees at 8 bases. The V and J ends lost 6 bases and 4 bases, in that order; junction bases with no gene match: 4. Germline loops: CDR1 MNHNS, CDR2 SASEGT. The CDR3 consists of 13 residues.